The present T cell receptor beta chain was sequenced within a study of OX40 agonist ivuxolimab in advanced cancers. Concerning the study at large: Ivuxolimab, which targeted the costimulatory receptor OX40 (CD134), was an agonistic, fully human IgG2 monoclonal antibody. Intravenous ivuxolimab was administered to patients every 2 weeks at six dose levels: 0.01, 0.1, 0.3, 1.5, 3 and 10 mg/kg. Of the approximately 54 patients in dose escalation, about 20 had hepatocellular carcinoma, about 15 had melanoma, 9 had renal cell carcinoma and 9 had head and neck cancer. A male proportion of roughly 80% and a mean age of 60 years, ranging from about 20 to 79, were recorded for the dose-escalation cohort. Prior anti-PD-1, anti-PD-L1 or anti-CTLA-4 therapy was permitted, and about 40% of dose-escalation patients had received checkpoint inhibitors. Three dose-escalation patients achieved partial responses, one with hepatocellular carcinoma and two with cutaneous melanoma. Peripheral TCRbeta sequencing was intended to test whether TCR sequence diversity was altered and clonal T-cell expansion was caused by ivuxolimab. The paper describes the monotherapy dose-escalation part (N ≈ 52 patients) of the phase I trial of ivuxolimab. Broader findings and caveats from the paper: Which antigens the clonally expanded peripheral T cells were specific for was not determined. Clonal expansion of both CD4+ and CD8+ blood T cells was observed from baseline to week 6 at doses 0.1 to 3.0 mg/kg. After ivuxolimab, expanded clones were on average more numerous among CD8+ T cells than among CD4+ T cells. Low levels of normalized T-cell clonal expansion were also seen in some patients who did not respond. Partial responders in the 0.1-3.0 mg/kg groups had among the lowest normalized peripheral clonal expansion, especially among CD8+ T cells.

Patients with a history of autoimmune disease or receiving systemic immunosuppression were excluded from the trial. Peripheral blood for TCR sequencing was collected from all dose cohorts at baseline, on cycle 4 day 1, and on cycle 7 day 1. Samples came from an open-label, multicenter, first-in-human phase I dose-escalation trial of ivuxolimab. The trial enrolled adults with locally advanced or metastatic head and neck squamous cell, hepatocellular, melanoma or renal cell carcinoma. CD4+ and CD8+ T cells were sorted separately from peripheral blood before TCR sequencing. As concerns this clone: The antigen this receptor binds is unknown. Base qualities are not provided; no much larger clone lies one nucleotide away.

V ends up 5 bases short and J 4 bases short, with an unmatched junction base count of 9. The germline V gene encodes CDR1 KGHSH and CDR2 LQKENI. The CDR3 starts with the cysteine, ends with the phenylalanine, and has 16 residues. Just CDR3 DNA is preserved here, 48 bases in frame from base 1. Genomic DNA was extracted from sorted cells for sequencing of the TCRbeta CDR3 region. The immunoSEQ Assay was used for sequencing of TCRbeta CDR3 regions. The clones in this table, taken by TCRdb from immuneACCESS, are in-frame only. Not every clone is retained; where verified, under half of the shortfall comes from an unresolved V gene, and the cause of the rest is unknown. In all, the sample holds about 53,000 clones, and around nine tenths of those were seen once. Roughly 1.5% of the sample is held by the ten biggest clonotypes.

The material was CD4+ or CD8+ T cells sorted from blood, obtained in a trial of the OX40 agonist ivuxolimab. The V gene is TRBV18 and the J gene is TRBJ2-7, with TRBD2 identical over 12 junction bases. This receptor was obtained from an adult with an advanced solid tumor such as melanoma, head and neck, liver or kidney cancer. The nucleotide sequence is TGTGCCAGCTCAGCTCCTAGCGGGAGGGCCACGTACGAGCAGTACTTC. Translated, this is CASSAPSGRATYEQYF.